This record looks at one T cell receptor beta chain sequence and its context. The data were produced by immunoSEQ multiplex PCR, yet TCRdb's version contains in-frame clones alone and is incomplete. The data hold about 340,000 clones, with 87% observed a single time. V shed 4 bases and J shed 7 bases, with 29 bases lying between them. In germline, CDR1 is MGHRA, CDR2 YSYEKL. This CDR3 has 18 residues. The data stem from a study of blood T cell repertoires in COVID-19. The J gene is TRBJ2-7, the V gene TRBV4-1; a weak D match, TRBD2 (5 bases). Sequenced: peripheral blood. The TCR sequence derives from a woman aged 50 to 60 with COVID-19, enrolled during active disease. The CDR3 bases are TGCGCCAGCAGCCCCTTGGGCCGGGGATCCCAAGCTTCGGGAGAGCAGTACTTC. Translation: CASSPLGRGSQASGEQYF.